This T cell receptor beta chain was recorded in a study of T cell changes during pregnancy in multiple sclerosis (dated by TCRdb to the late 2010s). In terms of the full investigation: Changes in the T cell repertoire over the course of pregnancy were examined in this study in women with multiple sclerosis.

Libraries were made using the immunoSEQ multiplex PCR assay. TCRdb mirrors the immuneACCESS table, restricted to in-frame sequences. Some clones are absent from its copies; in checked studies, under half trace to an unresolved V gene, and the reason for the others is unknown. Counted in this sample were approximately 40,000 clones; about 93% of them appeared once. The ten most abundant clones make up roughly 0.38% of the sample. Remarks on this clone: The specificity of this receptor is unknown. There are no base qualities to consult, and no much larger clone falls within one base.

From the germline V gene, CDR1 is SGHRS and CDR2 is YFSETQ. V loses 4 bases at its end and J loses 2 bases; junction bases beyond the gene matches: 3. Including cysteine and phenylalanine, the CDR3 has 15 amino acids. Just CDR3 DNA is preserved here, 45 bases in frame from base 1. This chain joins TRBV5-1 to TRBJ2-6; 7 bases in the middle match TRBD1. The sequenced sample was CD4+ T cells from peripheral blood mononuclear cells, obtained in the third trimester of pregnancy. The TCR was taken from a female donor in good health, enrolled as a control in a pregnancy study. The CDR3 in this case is CASSTGDAGANVLTF. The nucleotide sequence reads TGCGCCAGCAGCACAGGGGATGCTGGGGCCAACGTCCTGACTTTC.